The 25 T cell receptor beta chains given below trace back to one sample, sequenced in a study of Ad26.COV2.S vaccination and SARS-CoV-2 variants. Only in-frame clones appear in the TCRdb table, and some are missing; sequencing was by immunoSEQ multiplex PCR. The sample lists hundreds of thousands of clones, more than 75% occurring once. The treatment: over 15 received Ad26.COV2.S at low or high dose, single or two shots; about 5 received placebo; per-sample allocation not given. On day 63 after the first injection, vaccine and placebo recipients gave samples. The sequencing used peripheral blood, collected in a trial of Ad26.COV2.S vaccine versus placebo. Receptors originate from a person between 18 and 65 years old who received the Ad26.COV2.S COVID-19 vaccine or a placebo.

V gene TRBV30 combines with J gene TRBJ1-1; possibly TRBD1 for D (6 bases). The CDR3 runs 14 residues. V shed 6 bases and J shed 4 bases, with 18 bases lying between them. Germline CDR1 reads GTSNPN; CDR2 reads SVGIG (reference sequence). Here the CDR3 DNA reads TGTGCCTGCGGCCCTGGGGGGCTTGGCACTGAAGCTTTCTTT. This encodes CACGPGGLGTEAFF.

The rearrangement joins TRBV9 to TRBJ2-5, with 7 nucleotides matching TRBD2. Per germline, CDR1 SGDLS and CDR2 YYNGEE. With V trimmed by 4 bases and J by 2 bases, 5 bases remained unmatched. This CDR3 region has 14 residues. CDR3 coding DNA: TGTGCCAGCAGCCCGACGGGGGGTCAAGAGACCCAGTACTTC. Translating gives CASSPTGGQETQYF.

This chain connects TRBV7-9 to TRBJ2-5; D call uncertain. Trimming took 8 bases from V and 3 from J, leaving 13 bases between them. Germline loops: CDR1 SEHNR, CDR2 FQNEAQ (reference sequence). The CDR3 contains 13 residues. CDR3: CASVRASKETQYF. CDR3 sequence (DNA): TGTGCCAGCGTTCGGGCCTCTAAAGAGACCCAGTACTTC.

This chain connects TRBV15 to TRBJ2-1, with D possibly called TRBD1 or TRBD2 (6 bases each). V was trimmed by 5 bases and J by 12 bases, leaving 20 bases between them. Germline-derived CDR1 and CDR2 are LNHNV and YYDKDF (reference sequence). This CDR3 comprises 14 residues. The CDR3 nucleotides read TGTGCCACCAGCCCCCAGCCAGAGGGGGGAGCGCAGTTCTTC. Translating gives CATSPQPEGGAQFF. Full variable domain (missing parts from reference TRBV15 and TRBJ2-1): DAMVIQNPRYQVTQFGKPVTLSCSQTLNHNVMYWYQQKSSQAPKLLFHYYDKDFNNEADTPDNFQSRRPNTSFCFLDIRSPGLGDTAMYLCATSPQPEGGAQFFGPGTRLTVL.

The rearrangement joins TRBV7-9 to TRBJ2-7; D is ambiguous. This CDR3 comprises 14 residues. The V and J ends lost 1 base and 5 bases respectively, with 12 bases between them. CDR1 SEHNR and CDR2 FQNEAQ come from the germline V gene (reference sequence). The CDR3 protein is CASSLVVGFDEQYF. In nucleotides, the CDR3 is TGTGCCAGCAGCTTAGTTGTGGGATTTGACGAGCAGTACTTC.

The chain links TRBV18 to TRBJ1-4; D possibly corresponds to TRBD1 (5 bases). The CDR3 has 16 residues. Trimming cost V 4 bases and J 0 bases, with 12 bases left between them. From germline, CDR1 is KGHSH and CDR2 LQKENI. The CDR3 reads CASSRTSGATNEKLFF. The CDR3 bases are TGTGCCAGCTCACGGACATCGGGGGCAACTAATGAAAAACTGTTTTTT.

The J gene is TRBJ2-5, the V gene TRBV30; D possibly corresponds to TRBD1 (5 bases). This CDR3 spans 13 amino acids. Germline CDR1 reads GTSNPN; CDR2 reads SVGIG (reference sequence). Trimming took off 5 bases at V and 7 bases at J, with 17 bases between the two ends. The chain's CDR3 is CAWSSRGRGTQYF. The CDR3 DNA is TGTGCCTGGTCAAGTAGGGGCCGAGGGACCCAGTACTTC. Full variable domain (remainder filled in from reference TRBV30 and TRBJ2-5): SQTIHQWPATLVQPVGSPLSLECTVEGTSNPNLYWYRQAAGRGLQLLFYSVGIGQISSEVPQNLSASRPQDRQFILSSKKLLLSDSGFYLCAWSSRGRGTQYFGPGTRLLVL.

This chain links TRBV20-1 with TRBJ2-1; D is ambiguous. In germline, CDR1 is DFQATT, CDR2 SNEGSKA (reference sequence). Between the trimmed V and J ends, which lost 5 bases and 5 bases, there was a span of 4 bases. There are 10 residues in the CDR3. The DNA of the CDR3 is TGCAGTGCTCGGGACAATGAGCAGTTCTTC. Its translation is CSARDNEQFF.

This rearrangement joins TRBV4-3 to TRBJ1-1; D is perhaps TRBD1 (5 bases). The CDR3 contains 17 residues. In germline, CDR1 is LGHNA, CDR2 YSLEER. V dropped 4 bases and J dropped 0 bases, with 18 bases sitting between them. The CDR3 region has the DNA TGCGCCAGCAGCCCATACAGTGGGGGGATTTTGAACACTGAAGCTTTCTTT. Translation gives CASSPYSGGILNTEAFF.

This chain joins TRBV30 and TRBJ2-3; tentatively, D is TRBD1 or TRBD2 (5 bases each). V shed 2 bases and J shed 5 bases, with 8 bases lying between them. The CDR3 runs 12 residues. Per the germline V gene, CDR1 is GTSNPN and CDR2 is SVGIG (reference sequence). The CDR3 loop is CAWSTRGDTQYF. CDR3 nucleotide sequence: TGTGCCTGGAGTACGAGGGGAGATACGCAGTATTTT.

V and J are TRBV12-3 or TRBV12-4 and TRBJ1-6; no definite D call. The CDR3 sequence is 11 residues long. The V and J ends lost 5 bases and 9 bases respectively, with 5 bases between them. CDR3 DNA sequence: TGTGCCAGCAGTGGTAGTTCACCCCTCCACTTT. Translation gives CASSGSSPLHF.

V and J are TRBV4-1 and TRBJ2-3; D may correspond to TRBD1 or TRBD2 (5 bases each). The germline V gene has CDR1 MGHRA and CDR2 YSYEKL. The CDR3 runs 17 residues. Trimming took off 5 bases at V and 2 bases at J, with 20 bases between the two ends. DNA for the CDR3: TGCGCCAGCAGCGCACCTAGGGACGGCACCCCCACAGATACGCAGTATTTT. Residues: CASSAPRDGTPTDTQYF.

The count of this clone is one. V is TRBV21-1 and J is TRBJ2-2; the D call TRBD1 from the table was never checked on the DNA. TRBV21-1 is shown as a pseudogene. The CDR3 contains 16 residues. The CDR3 DNA reads as TGTGCCAGCAGCAAAGAGGCGACAGCCAACACCGGGGAGCTGTTTTTT. Amino acids: CASSKEATANTGELFF.

The table lists this clone with a count of one. The rearrangement joins TRBV18 to TRBJ1-3; unclear D gene. With 2 bases removed from V and 2 bases from J, the gap between germline ends came to 4 bases. This CDR3 is built from 13 residues. Germline V gene lookup returns CDR1 KGHSH and CDR2 LQKENI. CDR3 sequence: CASSPNTGNTIYF. For the CDR3, the DNA is TGTGCCAGCTCACCAAATACTGGAAACACCATATATTTT.

CDR3 in amino acids: CASSLAGTDNEKLFF. The DNA of the CDR3 is TGCGCCAGCAGCTTGGCGGGGACAGATAATGAAAAACTGTTTTTT. The genes are TRBV5-1 and TRBJ1-4, with 7 positions matching TRBD1. J lost 4 bases, V lost 0 bases, and 3 bases had no gene match. The CDR3 totals 15 residues. CDR1 is SGHRS, CDR2 YFSETQ, per germline.

The V gene is TRBV7-2, the J gene TRBJ2-1; possibly TRBD2 for D (5 bases). Trimming cost V 3 bases and J 2 bases, with 11 bases left between them. This CDR3 spans 15 amino acids. Per germline, CDR1 SGHTA and CDR2 FQGNSA. The CDR3 region is CASSFRGDPYNEQFF. CDR3 in DNA: TGTGCCAGCAGCTTTCGGGGAGACCCCTACAATGAGCAGTTCTTC.

The gene calls are TRBV3-1 (or the pseudogene TRBV3-2) and TRBJ2-7, with D uncertain. The germline V gene encodes CDR1 LGHDT and CDR2 YNNKEL (reference sequence). This CDR3 contains 14 residues. Trimming pared 0 bases from V and 6 bases from J, leaving 12 bases between. CDR3 sequence reads: CASSQDLTAREQYF. The CDR3 nucleotides are TGTGCCAGCAGCCAAGATCTGACTGCGCGCGAGCAGTACTTC.

The chain has TRBV24-1 and TRBJ2-1; 9 bases agree with TRBD2. The CDR3 contains 13 residues. Germline values: CDR1 KGHDR, CDR2 SFDVKD. With 5 bases clipped from V and 15 bases from J, the junction kept 10 bases outside the gene matches. CDR3 sequence: CATSGSWTSELFF. CDR3 bases: TGTGCCACCAGTGGATCGTGGACTAGCGAGTTGTTCTTC.

V and J are TRBV7-2 and TRBJ2-7; tentatively, D is TRBD1 (5 bases). This CDR3 has 15 residues. V lost 1 base, J lost 6 bases, and 16 bases lay in between. Germline loops: CDR1 SGHTA, CDR2 FQGNSA. CDR3 in DNA: TGTGCCAGCAGCTTAGTGTCCCTGTTTGACAGCGAGCAGTACTTC. Translating gives CASSLVSLFDSEQYF. The full variable domain, rest sourced from reference TRBV7-2 and TRBJ2-7, is GAGVSQSPSNKVTEKGKDVELRCDPISGHTALYWYRQSLGQGLEFLIYFQGNSAPDKSGLPSDRFSAERTGGSVSTLTIQRTQQEDSAVYLCASSLVSLFDSEQYFGPGTRLTVT.

This chain uses TRBV30 with TRBJ2-3, with 10 bases aligning to TRBD2. This CDR3 is built from 15 residues. V shed 3 bases and J 5 bases; nucleotides not matched to a gene: 8. The germline CDR1 and CDR2 sequences are GTSNPN and SVGIG (reference sequence). CDR3 in amino acids: CAWSLGLATIDTQYF. CDR3 bases: TGTGCCTGGAGCCTGGGACTAGCGACTATAGATACGCAGTATTTT.

The chain recombines TRBV9 with TRBJ2-2; TRBD1 aligns across 9 bases. The germline V gene has CDR1 SGDLS and CDR2 YYNGEE. This CDR3 has 20 amino acids. With 1 base clipped from V and 0 bases from J, the junction kept 13 bases outside the gene matches. This CDR3 reads CASSVPRDRVLASNTGELFF. DNA of the CDR3: TGTGCCAGCAGCGTACCCCGGGACAGGGTTTTGGCTTCGAACACCGGGGAGCTGTTTTTT.

The chain couples TRBV9 to TRBJ2-7, with 11 positions matching TRBD1. The CDR3 consists of 15 residues. Germline assignment: CDR1 SGDLS and CDR2 YYNGEE. J lost 5 bases, V lost 0 bases, and 4 bases had no gene match. CDR3 nucleotides: TGTGCCAGCAGCGTAGAGGACAGGGGGCCCGACGAGCAGTACTTC. This gives the protein CASSVEDRGPDEQYF.

J is TRBJ1-5 and V is TRBV30; tentatively, D is TRBD1 (6 bases). Trimming stripped 2 bases from V and 2 bases from J, with 10 bases between. Germline V gene sequence: CDR1 GTSNPN, CDR2 SVGIG (reference sequence). This CDR3 comprises 14 residues. The CDR3 protein is CAWSKGGRNQPQHF. CDR3 sequence (DNA): TGTGCCTGGAGTAAGGGGGGTCGCAATCAGCCCCAGCATTTT.

The rearrangement links TRBV30 to TRBJ1-4, with 8 bases aligning to TRBD1. After removal of 3 bases from V and 3 bases from J, the junction contained 3 bases not matched to a gene. The germline CDR1 and CDR2 sequences are GTSNPN and SVGIG (reference sequence). The CDR3 sequence is 14 residues long. CDR3 DNA sequence: TGTGCCTGGAGAGAGGACAGGGCTAATGAAAAACTGTTTTTT. This encodes CAWREDRANEKLFF.

The V gene is TRBV9, the J gene TRBJ2-3; TRBD2 agrees at 8 bases. The CDR3 covers 15 residues. V was pared by 4 bases and J by 4 bases, with 8 bases of the junction left unmatched. Germline lookup yields CDR1 SGDLS and CDR2 YYNGEE. CDR3 loop: CASSPGGEYADTQYF. Written as DNA, the CDR3 is TGTGCCAGCAGCCCGGGGGGGGAGTATGCAGATACGCAGTATTTT.